Listed below are T cell receptor beta chains from one sample, sequenced in a study of OX40 agonist ivuxolimab in advanced cancers. The repertoire was sequenced with immunoSEQ multiplex PCR; TCRdb's copy has only in-frame clones and lacks some. The data show about 80,000 clones, around 85% seen once. The source material was CD4+ or CD8+ T cells sorted from blood, sampled in a trial of the OX40 agonist ivuxolimab. These receptors all stem from an adult with an advanced solid tumor such as melanoma, head and neck, liver or kidney cancer. The CDR3 runs from the conserved cysteine through the conserved F or W. A D gene is named only where the DNA matches it firmly. Clone size appears in some rows only: once, few, many, or a class for an expanded clone.

d_gene,v_gene,abundance,j_gene,CDR3nt,CDR3aa
.,TRBV28,.,TRBJ1-5,TGTGCCAGCAGTTTAGGAGGGTCCCAGTATCAGCCCCAGCATTTT,CASSLGGSQYQPQHF
TRBD1,TRBV19,.,TRBJ1-5,TGTGCCAGTAGTATAGGGGACAGGGGTATTGTACGGCAGCCCCAGCATTTT,CASSIGDRGIVRQPQHF
.,TRBV12-5,.,TRBJ2-2,TGTGCTAGTGGTTTGTCCCTTTGGGGGGGACAGAGAAACCCCGGGGAGCTGTTTTTT,CASGLSLWGGQRNPGELFF
TRBD1,TRBV7-3,.,TRBJ2-5,TGTGCCAGCAGCTCGAGCACAGGGGCAGGGGAGACCCAGTACTTC,CASSSSTGAGETQYF
TRBD1,TRBV29-1,.,TRBJ2-7,TGCAGCGTCAACGGGCAGGGGGTTACCTACGAGCAGTACTTC,CSVNGQGVTYEQYF
.,TRBV19,.,TRBJ2-1,TGTGCCAGTAGTAGAGGGGTTGAGCAGTTCTTC,CASSRGVEQFF
.,TRBV11-1,once,TRBJ2-1,TGTGCCAGCAGCGCACGAGTAGGAGGGGAGAAGCAGTTCTTC,CASSARVGGEKQFF
.,TRBV18,once,TRBJ1-3,TGTGCCAGCTCGGATCAATGGGGTGCTGGAAACACCATATATTTT,CASSDQWGAGNTIYF
TRBD2,TRBV7-6,.,TRBJ2-5,TGTGCCAGCAGCTCTAATAGCGGGAGGGCCCGAAAGACCCAGTACTTC,CASSSNSGRARKTQYF
TRBD2,TRBV5-1,.,TRBJ2-1,TGCGCCAGCAGCTTGTGGGCTAGCGGGAGGCAAATGCGAAATGAGCAGTTCTTC,CASSLWASGRQMRNEQFF
TRBD2,TRBV27,.,TRBJ2-1,TGTGCCAGCAGTTTATCCCGGCGGGGGGACAATGAGCAGTTCTTC,CASSLSRRGDNEQFF
.,TRBV9,.,TRBJ1-3,TGTGCCAGCAGCGTAGGAGGGTCGGGGGCAGCCTCTGGAAACACCATATATTTT,CASSVGGSGAASGNTIYF
TRBD2,TRBV5-1,.,TRBJ2-3,TGCGCCAGCAGCCCCCACAGCGGGAGGGCCACAGATACGCAGTATTTT,CASSPHSGRATDTQYF
.,TRBV9,once,TRBJ1-4,TGTGCCAGCAGCCCCACGGGGTTGGGTGAAAAACTGTTTTTT,CASSPTGLGEKLFF
.,TRBV4-3,.,TRBJ2-6,TGCGCCAGCAGCCAAGATACGGGGGGGGCCAACGTCCTGACTTTC,CASSQDTGGANVLTF
TRBD1,TRBV25-1,.,TRBJ2-3,TGTGCCAGCAGTGAAACGGGACAGGGGTGGACAGATACGCAGTATTTT,CASSETGQGWTDTQYF
.,TRBV11-2,.,TRBJ1-1,TGTGCCAGCAGCTTAGATCTGGTGGTCACTGAAGCTTTCTTT,CASSLDLVVTEAFF
.,TRBV7-8,.,TRBJ2-1,TGTGCCAGCAGCTTATTCCTAGTTGGGACCTACAATGAGCAGTTCTTC,CASSLFLVGTYNEQFF
TRBD1,TRBV5-1,few,TRBJ2-3,TGCGCCAGCAGCGCAGGACAGGGGGGTCCAGATACGCAGTATTTT,CASSAGQGGPDTQYF
.,TRBV5-1,.,TRBJ2-3,TGCGCCACCAAACCGGCCGTAAGCACAGATACGCAGTATTTT,CATKPAVSTDTQYF
.,TRBV4-2,.,TRBJ2-3,TGTGCCAGCAGCCAAGTAGGGGGGGACAGTCGGTCGCAGTATTTT,CASSQVGGDSRSQYF
TRBD2,TRBV14,few,TRBJ2-1,TGTGCCAGCAGCCGTGGGGGGGGGATTTACAATGAGCAGTTCTTC,CASSRGGGIYNEQFF
TRBD1,TRBV4-1,.,TRBJ1-2,TGCGCCAGCAGCCAAGATATCGCGGCGACAGGGGTCGGCTACACCTTC,CASSQDIAATGVGYTF
TRBD1,TRBV7-2,.,TRBJ1-5,TGTGCCAGCAGCATCGCCGGGACAGGTGGGCCCCAGCATTTT,CASSIAGTGGPQHF
TRBD1,TRBV5-1,.,TRBJ2-2,TGCGCCAGCAGCCGCGGACAGGGGGCCGGGGAGCTGTTTTTT,CASSRGQGAGELFF
.,TRBV19,.,TRBJ1-4,TGTGCCAGTAGAAGGACGGGGAATGAAAAACTGTTTTTT,CASRRTGNEKLFF
TRBD1,TRBV11-2,.,TRBJ1-2,TGTGCCAGCAGCTTTGGACAGGGGAGGTATGGCTACACCTTC,CASSFGQGRYGYTF
.,TRBV11-1,.,TRBJ2-6,TGTGCCAGCAGCTTACCGCGACTGGCCGGGGCCAACGTCCTGACTTTC,CASSLPRLAGANVLTF